Listed here are 32 T cell receptor beta chains from one sample, sequenced in a study of T-cell memory formation after mild COVID-19. TCRdb reprocessed the 5' RACE reads with MiXCR, giving one entry per CDR3 protein. The repertoire holds about 440,000 distinct CDR3 sequences, around 20% seen once, with approximately 8.4% in the top ten. Input material: PBMCs or a T cell subset sorted from them (not recorded which). These receptors were obtained from an adult woman who had mild COVID-19 (a few samples of this study predate the infection). Cell type and time point are not known.

This clonotype was picked up a small number of times. This sequence joins TRBV10-3 and TRBJ2-3; TRBD1 matches 7 bases. The length of the CDR3 is 14 residues. Losses at the gene ends were 3 bases for V and 5 bases for J; bases not matched to a gene: 5. The V gene's germline CDR1 is ENHRY and CDR2 SYGVKD. CDR3: CAISEPTGVDTQYF. The CDR3 DNA reads as TGTGCCATCAGTGAACCCACAGGGGTAGATACGCAGTATTTT.

V gene TRBV29-1 combines with J gene TRBJ1-1, with 7 nucleotides matching TRBD1. Germline trimming cut 6 bases from V and 5 bases from J; bases unmatched to any gene: 6. The CDR3 has 12 residues. Germline V CDR1 and CDR2: SQVTM, ANQGSEA. As DNA, the CDR3 is TGCAGCGTGAGGACAGGCAGTACTGAAGCTTTCTTT. Amino acid sequence: CSVRTGSTEAFF.

This chain connects TRBV7-9 to TRBJ2-7; 10 bases align to TRBD1. CDR1 is SEHNR and CDR2 is FQNEAQ in the germline V gene (reference sequence). This CDR3 region has 18 residues. Losses at the gene ends were 1 base for V and 3 bases for J; bases not matched to a gene: 12. The CDR3 sequence: CASSLVGHRDRGYYEQYF. The CDR3 DNA reads TGTGCCAGCAGCTTAGTGGGGCACCGGGACAGGGGATACTACGAGCAGTACTTC.

The table lists this clonotype with many counts. The genes are TRBV12-3 or TRBV12-4 and TRBJ2-2; 14 positions agree with TRBD2. Trimming cost V 8 bases and J 6 bases; bases outside gene matches: 5. This CDR3 is 15 amino acids long. The CDR3 DNA follows: TGTGCCAGCCTGGGACTAGCGGGAGTAGCCGGGGAGCTGTTTTTT. Translating it yields CASLGLAGVAGELFF.

This clonotype has at least ten counts. The CDR3 bases are TGCAGTGCGAAGTGGGGGTTGGGCGGAGGGAGCACAGATACGCAGTATTTT. Protein: CSAKWGLGGGSTDTQYF. The chain combines TRBV20-1 with TRBJ2-3, with TRBD2 as a possible D gene (6 bases). With 6 bases removed from V and 0 bases from J, the gap between germline ends came to 22 bases. The CDR3 runs 17 residues. CDR1 is DFQATT and CDR2 is SNEGSKA in the germline V gene (reference sequence).

The J gene is TRBJ2-4, the V gene TRBV18; 8 bases are shared with TRBD1. After removal of 3 bases from V and 4 bases from J, the junction contained 2 bases not matched to a gene. Germline CDR1 and CDR2: KGHSH and LQKENI. The CDR3 is 14 amino acids. CDR3 nucleotides: TGTGCCAGCTCACCGAGACAGGGGAAAAACATTCAGTACTTC. As protein: CASSPRQGKNIQYF.

The gene calls are TRBV30 and TRBJ2-1; 15 nucleotides align to TRBD2. Trimming removed 2 bases from V and 3 bases from J; junction bases left unmatched: 17. This CDR3 has 21 residues. Looked up from germline, CDR1 is GTSNPN and CDR2 is SVGIG (reference sequence). The CDR3 reads CAWSPQPWTSGRAGLYNEQFF. The CDR3 region has the DNA TGTGCCTGGAGTCCACAACCTTGGACTAGCGGGAGGGCCGGGCTCTACAATGAGCAGTTCTTC.

The V gene is TRBV20-1, the J gene TRBJ2-3; 16 bases match TRBD2. V shed 7 bases and J 8 bases; nucleotides not matched to a gene: 9. Per the germline V gene, CDR1 is DFQATT and CDR2 is SNEGSKA (reference sequence). The CDR3 length is 15 residues. CDR3 amino acids: CSELGLAGGPGTQYF. For the CDR3, the DNA is TGCAGTGAGCTGGGACTAGCGGGGGGGCCGGGTACGCAGTATTTT.

The chain links TRBV27 to TRBJ2-7, with unresolved D. The V gene lost 0 bases and the J gene lost 3 bases, with 9 bases spanning the gap. CDR3 length: 14 amino acids. Germline CDR1 is MNHEY and CDR2 is SMNVEV (reference sequence). CDR3 nucleotides: TGTGCCAGCAGTTTATCGTACACAGACTACGAGCAGTACTTC. This encodes CASSLSYTDYEQYF.

This clonotype was detected a few times. The rearrangement uses TRBV5-1 and TRBJ1-6, with 7 bases identical to TRBD1. CDR3 length equals 14 residues. With V trimmed by 4 bases and J by 10 bases, 8 bases remained unmatched. Germline assignment: CDR1 SGHRS and CDR2 YFSETQ. The CDR3 sequence is CASSTGTELSPLHF. CDR3 sequence (DNA): TGCGCCAGCAGCACCGGGACAGAATTATCACCCCTCCACTTT. The full variable domain, with the rest looked up from reference TRBV5-1 and TRBJ1-6, is KAGVTQTPRYLIKTRGQQVTLSCSPISGHRSVSWYQQTPGQGLQFLFEYFSETQRNKGNFPGRFSGRQFSNSRSEMNVSTLELGDSALYLCASSTGTELSPLHFGNGTRLTVT.

This clonotype was detected a few times. The chain carries TRBV5-1 and TRBJ1-6; D is ambiguous. This CDR3 comprises 14 residues. V was pared by 0 bases and J by 5 bases, with 6 bases between. Germline CDR1 SGHRS, CDR2 YFSETQ. CDR3 protein: CASSLDAHNSPLHF. DNA for the CDR3: TGCGCCAGCAGCTTGGATGCCCATAATTCACCCCTCCACTTT.

This clonotype was seen a handful of times. The chain carries TRBV5-4 and TRBJ2-1, with TRBD1 matching over 8 bases. Looked up from germline, CDR1 is SGHNT and CDR2 is YYREEE (reference sequence). V lost 4 bases and J lost 4; bases outside the gene matches: 7. The length of the CDR3 is 15 residues. CDR3 residues: CASSRDRGGYNEQFF. In nucleotides, the CDR3 is TGTGCCAGCAGCCGTGACAGGGGCGGGTACAATGAGCAGTTCTTC.

This clonotype came up a few times. It is likely a read error, because the conserved phenylalanine at the end of the CDR3 is missing. No DNA is shown, since the ends of the CDR3 on it are uncertain; the CDR3 is the one TCRdb lists. The chain is built from TRBV6-5 and TRBJ2-7. Including both end residues, the CDR3 is 8 amino acids long. Germline assignment: CDR1 MNHEY and CDR2 SVGAGI. The CDR3 protein is CASSYGEL.

The chain joins TRBV3-1 to TRBJ1-6; D uncertain. The CDR3 sequence is 13 residues long. Germline V gives CDR1 LGHDT, CDR2 YNNKEL (reference sequence). V shed 3 bases and J shed 10 bases, with 10 bases lying between them. The CDR3 is CASSQSTRSPLHF. CDR3 nucleotide sequence: TGTGCCAGCAGCCAGAGTACTCGCTCACCCCTCCACTTT. Full variable domain (outside the CDR3, taken from reference TRBV3-1 and TRBJ1-6): DTAVSQTPKYLVTQMGNDKSIKCEQNLGHDTMYWYKQDSKKFLKIMFSYNNKELIINETVPNRFSPKSPDKAHLNLHINSLELGDSAVYFCASSQSTRSPLHFGNGTRLTVT.

The V gene is TRBV7-8, the J gene TRBJ1-1, with TRBD1 as a possible D gene (5 bases). The germline V gene has CDR1 SGHVS and CDR2 FQNEAQ. Between the trimmed V and J ends, which lost 1 base and 0 bases, there was a span of 9 bases. The CDR3 consists of 15 residues. CDR3 coding DNA: TGTGCCAGCAGCTTAGAACAGGTCATGAACACTGAAGCTTTCTTT. Protein product: CASSLEQVMNTEAFF.

This clonotype was seen more than once but under ten times. This rearrangement joins TRBV5-1 to TRBJ2-3; D might be TRBD1 (5 bases). CDR1 is SGHRS and CDR2 is YFSETQ in the germline V gene. The CDR3 length is 16 residues. Trimming shortened V by 0 bases and J by 0 bases, and 11 bases separated the two germline ends. The DNA for the CDR3 is TGCGCCAGCAGCTTGGGACAGTCTTCTAGCACAGATACGCAGTATTTT. This sequence encodes CASSLGQSSSTDTQYF.

The V call is TRBV5-1, the J call TRBJ2-2; D is ambiguous. V was clipped by 3 bases and J by 6 bases, with 9 bases between them. The CDR3 totals 13 residues. CDR1 is SGHRS and CDR2 is YFSETQ in the germline V gene. The CDR3 nucleotides read TGCGCCAGCAGCTATAGACAATCCGGGGAGCTGTTTTTT. Translated, it gives CASSYRQSGELFF.

CDR3 amino acids: CASIFQGAHGYTF. Written as DNA, the CDR3 is TGTGCCAGCATCTTCCAGGGGGCGCATGGCTACACCTTC. V is TRBV5-6 and J is TRBJ1-2; 8 bases are shared with TRBD1. The junction had 7 bases not matched to a gene; V was cut back by 6 bases and J by 6 bases. The germline gives CDR1 SGHDT, CDR2 YYEEEE. The CDR3 extends over 13 amino acids. The variable domain in full, with the rest retrieved from reference TRBV5-6 and TRBJ1-2, is DAGVTQSPTHLIKTRGQQVTLRCSPKSGHDTVSWYQQALGQGPQFIFQYYEEEERQRGNFPDRFSGHQFPNYSSELNVNALLLGDSALYLCASIFQGAHGYTFGSGTRLTVV.

This sequence joins TRBV7-9 and TRBJ2-7, with D maybe TRBD1 (5 bases). Germline CDR1 is SEHNR and CDR2 is FQNEAQ (reference sequence). V lost 4 bases and J lost 2, with 12 bases in between. The CDR3 is 14 amino acids. The DNA for the CDR3 is TGTGCCAGCAGCTCCAGGGTCCCCCCCTACGAGCAGTACTTC. This translates into CASSSRVPPYEQYF.

The rearrangement uses TRBV21-1 and TRBJ2-7; the DNA was not compared with TRBD1, the D call given in the table. TRBV21-1 is listed as a pseudogene. CDR3 length: 14 residues. In DNA, the CDR3 is TGTGCCAGCAGGGAACAGGGAAGCTCCTACGAGCAGTACTTC. It specifies CASREQGSSYEQYF.

In this sample, this clonotype turned up a few times. The chain carries TRBV19 and TRBJ1-1; D call uncertain. V was pared by 5 bases and J by 0 bases, with 7 bases between. Germline values: CDR1 LNHDA, CDR2 SQIVND (reference sequence). The CDR3 is 13 residues long. The CDR3 spells CASSSSVNTEAFF. CDR3 DNA sequence: TGTGCCAGTAGTTCATCTGTGAACACTGAAGCTTTCTTT.

The chain couples TRBV4-1 to TRBJ1-1; weak D call: TRBD1 (6 bases). Trimming took 1 base from V and 5 from J, leaving 11 bases between them. The CDR3 runs to 14 residues. The germline CDR1 and CDR2 sequences are MGHRA and YSYEKL. The chain's CDR3 is CASSQVYRETEAFF. The CDR3 DNA reads TGCGCCAGCAGCCAAGTGTACAGGGAGACTGAAGCTTTCTTT.

This clonotype showed up just a few times. The chain recombines TRBV29-1 with TRBJ1-6, with D unclear. Trimming took off 4 bases at V and 5 bases at J, with 9 bases between the two ends. Germline V gene lookup returns CDR1 SQVTM and CDR2 ANQGSEA. This CDR3 has 13 residues. The CDR3 loop is CSVASGNNSPLHF. The CDR3 bases are TGCAGCGTTGCTTCGGGAAATAATTCACCCCTCCACTTT.

This clonotype has just a few counts. This rearrangement joins TRBV5-1 to TRBJ1-2; 8 nucleotides line up with TRBD1. CDR1 is SGHRS and CDR2 is YFSETQ in the germline V gene. The CDR3 contains 20 residues. The junction had 19 bases not matched to a gene; V was cut back by 2 bases and J by 1 base. This CDR3 is CASSFVDAGGYLSRNYGYTF. The CDR3 coding sequence is TGCGCCAGCAGCTTTGTGGACGCAGGGGGCTATCTGAGTCGTAACTATGGCTACACCTTC.

V is TRBV18 and J is TRBJ2-5, with D perhaps matching TRBD2 (6 bases). There are 13 residues in the CDR3. V gave up 0 bases and J gave up 9 bases, with 11 bases separating them. The germline V gene has CDR1 KGHSH and CDR2 LQKENI. CDR3 sequence: CASSPPSAGSQYF. CDR3 sequence (DNA): TGTGCCAGCTCACCACCCAGTGCGGGGTCCCAGTACTTC.

This clonotype has just a few counts. DNA of the CDR3: TGCAGCGTTGAGCCGACTAGCGGGGTTACAGATACGCAGTATTTT. It translates to CSVEPTSGVTDTQYF. This chain links TRBV29-1 with TRBJ2-3, with 11 bases lining up with TRBD2. V gave up 3 bases and J gave up 3 bases; unmatched junction bases: 5. This CDR3 has 15 residues. The V gene's germline CDR1 is SQVTM and CDR2 ANQGSEA.

In its sample, this clonotype was seen a few times. The rearrangement joins TRBV6-6 to TRBJ2-1, with 10 bases matching TRBD1. Looked up from germline, CDR1 is MNHNY and CDR2 is SVGAGI (reference sequence). After removal of 0 bases from V and 9 bases from J, the junction contained 5 bases not matched to a gene. This CDR3 comprises 15 residues. CDR3 in DNA: TGTGCCAGCAGTTACTCCGGGACAGGGGTTGGTGAGCAGTTCTTC. It is translated as CASSYSGTGVGEQFF.

This clonotype was picked up a small number of times. V and J are TRBV24-1 and TRBJ2-3; 8 bases match TRBD2. V was pared by 6 bases and J by 14 bases, with 9 bases of the junction left unmatched. This CDR3 region has 12 residues. Germline V gene sequence: CDR1 KGHDR, CDR2 SFDVKD. The chain's CDR3 is CATSYGRGDLYF. CDR3 nucleotide sequence: TGTGCCACCAGTTATGGGCGGGGGGACCTGTATTTT.

The rearrangement joins TRBV18 to TRBJ1-2; 10 positions match TRBD1. The CDR3 runs 16 residues. Per the germline V gene, CDR1 is KGHSH and CDR2 is LQKENI. The ends lost 3 bases at V and 3 bases at J; junction bases unmatched: 7. For the CDR3, the DNA is TGTGCCAGCTCACCCCTAAAGGGACAGGGGTACTATGGCTACACCTTC. It translates to CASSPLKGQGYYGYTF.

Written as DNA, the CDR3 is TGTGCCAGCAGCTTGCTAGCCGGCAATGAGCAGTTCTTC. It codes for CASSLLAGNEQFF. This rearrangement joins TRBV5-4 to TRBJ2-1; D is perhaps TRBD2 (5 bases). Per germline, CDR1 SGHNT and CDR2 YYREEE (reference sequence). This CDR3 comprises 13 residues. V was trimmed by 1 base and J by 6 bases, leaving 8 bases between them.

This clonotype has a handful of counts. This chain joins TRBV12-5 and TRBJ2-2; D may correspond to TRBD1 or TRBD2 (5 bases each). The CDR3 extends over 16 amino acids. V was trimmed by 6 bases and J by 6 bases, leaving 20 bases between them. Germline assignment: CDR1 LGHNT and CDR2 FRNRAP. In DNA form, the CDR3 reads TGTGCTAGTGGCCCGCCCGGGGCAGTCAGGCCCGGGGAGCTGTTTTTT. Translation: CASGPPGAVRPGELFF.

The chain uses TRBV6-5 and TRBJ1-2, with D unclear. V dropped 5 bases and J dropped 6 bases, with 13 bases sitting between them. Germline V gene sequence: CDR1 MNHEY, CDR2 SVGAGI. The CDR3 sequence is 13 residues long. Written as DNA, the CDR3 is TGTGCCAGCAGTCGGTTGGTCGCCCATGGCTACACCTTC. Translation gives CASSRLVAHGYTF.